This TCR beta chain stems from a study of metastatic and nonmetastatic thyroid tumors. General study points: According to reports, the diversity of TCR beta was significantly higher in malignant thyroid tumors than in benign nodules, and this held in both blood and tumor samples.

Per the original methods: A papillary thyroid cancer distant-metastasis classifier was built from CDR3 differences across clinicopathological groups. TCRdb re-called the PCR reads with MiXCR. The V and J calls follow TCRdb's processing rather than the paper's. The sample includes about 4,300 clones, about 31% seen only once; the top ten take roughly a fifth. Comments on this clone: Its specificity is not known.

V gave up 4 bases and J gave up 0 bases, with 13 bases separating them. From germline, CDR1 is GTSNPN and CDR2 SVGIG (reference sequence). The CDR3 totals 14 residues. Patients had received no treatment of any kind before thyroid surgery. The origin of this receptor is a female donor with papillary thyroid cancer or a benign thyroid nodule (not recorded which). Some clones in this sample may be carry-over from other donors' samples. Input material: adjacent normal tissue. The chain has TRBV30 and TRBJ2-7; D ambiguous. The DNA for the CDR3 is TGTGCCTGGAAAACGGACCGCCGCTCCTACGAGCAGTACTTC. Translating it yields CAWKTDRRSYEQYF.